One sample yielded the 2 T cell receptor beta chains listed below, sequenced in a study of blood T cell repertoires in COVID-19. Sequencing used immunoSEQ multiplex PCR; TCRdb keeps in-frame clones, though not all of them. This table holds around 60,000 clones, 90% found once. The sequencing sample was made of peripheral blood. The receptor set was obtained from a man aged 60 to 69 with active COVID-19.

CDR3 sequence: CASSPLGLAGVETQYF. CDR3 sequence (DNA): TGTGCCAGCAGCCCTCTCGGGCTAGCGGGAGTCGAGACCCAGTACTTC. This chain joins TRBV7-6 and TRBJ2-5, with 10 bases fitting TRBD2. Germline values: CDR1 SGHVS, CDR2 FNYEAQ. Germline trimming cut 5 bases from V and 5 bases from J; bases unmatched to any gene: 11. CDR3 length: 16 residues.

V gene TRBV5-1 combines with J gene TRBJ1-2; D remains unclear. In germline, CDR1 is SGHRS, CDR2 YFSETQ. Trimming left V 0 bases short and J 2 bases short, with 14 bases between. This CDR3 is 16 amino acids long. The CDR3 loop reads CASSLEPEFPNYGYTF. The CDR3 nucleotides read TGCGCCAGCAGCTTGGAACCCGAGTTTCCCAACTATGGCTACACCTTC.